This T cell receptor (beta chain) was captured in a study of blood T cell repertoires in COVID-19. About the research overall: There were acute and convalescent COVID-19 samples, and they came from the United States, Italy and Spain. Sample material is recorded as cDNA or gDNA derived from T cells, B-cell-depleted T cells, or PBMCs.

Study processing details: Reference gene primer amplification yielded estimated nucleated cell counts. TCRdb keeps only in-frame clones here, not all; method: immunoSEQ multiplex PCR. V, J and clone size are taken as reported in that table, and D and trimming were inferred from the DNA itself. The repertoire holds roughly 34,000 clones, with 80% to 90% as singletons. The V gene lost 3 bases and the J gene lost 3 bases, with 18 bases spanning the gap. Germline assignment: CDR1 LNHDA and CDR2 SQIVND (reference sequence). This CDR3 is 16 amino acids long. This chain links TRBV19 with TRBJ2-7; TRBD1 is a possible D gene (6 bases). Sequencing input: peripheral blood. This receptor was identified in a man in his 60s with active COVID-19. This chain's CDR3 is CASSISGPDRFYEQYF. The CDR3 coding sequence is TGTGCCAGTAGTATCTCGGGCCCTGACAGGTTCTACGAGCAGTACTTC. The full variable domain, with the rest looked up from reference TRBV19 and TRBJ2-7, is DGGITQSPKYLFRKEGQNVTLSCEQNLNHDAMYWYRQDPGQGLRLIYYSQIVNDFQKGDIAEGYSVSREKKESFPLTVTSAQKNPTAFYLCASSISGPDRFYEQYFGPGTRLTVT.